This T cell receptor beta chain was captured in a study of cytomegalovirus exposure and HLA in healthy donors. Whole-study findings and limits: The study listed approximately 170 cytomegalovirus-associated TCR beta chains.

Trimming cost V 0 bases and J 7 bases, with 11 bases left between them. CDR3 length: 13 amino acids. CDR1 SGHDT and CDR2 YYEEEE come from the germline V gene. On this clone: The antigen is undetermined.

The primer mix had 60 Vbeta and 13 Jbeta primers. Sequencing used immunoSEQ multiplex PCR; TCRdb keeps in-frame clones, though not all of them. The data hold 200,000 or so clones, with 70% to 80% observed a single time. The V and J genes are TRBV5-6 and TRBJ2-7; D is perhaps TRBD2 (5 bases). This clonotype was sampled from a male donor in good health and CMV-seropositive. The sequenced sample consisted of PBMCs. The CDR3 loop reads CASSLATGREQYF. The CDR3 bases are TGTGCCAGCAGCTTGGCAACGGGAAGGGAGCAGTACTTC.